This T cell receptor beta chain emerged from a study of blood T cell repertoires in COVID-19. Per the original data handling: The authors estimated nucleated cell counts from reference gene primer amplification. TCRdb keeps only in-frame clones here, not all; method: immunoSEQ multiplex PCR. V, J and clone size derive from that table, while D and trimming were established from the DNA sequence. Here the sample spans over 300,000 clones, around 87% being singletons. CDR1 and CDR2 (germline): PRHDT, FYEKMQ (reference sequence). V was clipped by 4 bases and J by 2 bases; unmatched bases: 11. The CDR3 loop spans 17 amino acids.

Sequencing input: PBMCs or T cells enriched from blood (not recorded which). V and J are TRBV13 and TRBJ2-7, with 10 nucleotides matching TRBD1. This receptor was taken from a woman in her thirties with acute COVID-19. For the CDR3, the DNA is TGTGCCAGCAGCTCAGACAGGGGGCGCAGGGGAACCTACGAGCAGTACTTC. Translating gives CASSSDRGRRGTYEQYF.